This T cell receptor beta chain came from a study of cytomegalovirus exposure and HLA in healthy donors. The junction had 6 bases not matched to a gene; V was cut back by 1 base and J by 2 bases. Germline assignment: CDR1 SGHRS and CDR2 YFSETQ. This CDR3 is 15 amino acids long. 13 Jbeta primers and 60 Vbeta primers were used for the PCR. The data were produced by immunoSEQ multiplex PCR, yet TCRdb's version contains in-frame clones alone and is incomplete. The sample shows 200,000 or so clones, around four fifths of them seen only once. Source material: PBMCs. This TCR came from a woman aged 50 to 65 in good health and CMV-seropositive. This chain connects TRBV5-1 to TRBJ2-7; 7 bases align to TRBD1. In DNA form, the CDR3 reads TGCGCCAGCAGCTTGCGTACAGGGGCTCCCTACGAGCAGTACTTC. Protein: CASSLRTGAPYEQYF.